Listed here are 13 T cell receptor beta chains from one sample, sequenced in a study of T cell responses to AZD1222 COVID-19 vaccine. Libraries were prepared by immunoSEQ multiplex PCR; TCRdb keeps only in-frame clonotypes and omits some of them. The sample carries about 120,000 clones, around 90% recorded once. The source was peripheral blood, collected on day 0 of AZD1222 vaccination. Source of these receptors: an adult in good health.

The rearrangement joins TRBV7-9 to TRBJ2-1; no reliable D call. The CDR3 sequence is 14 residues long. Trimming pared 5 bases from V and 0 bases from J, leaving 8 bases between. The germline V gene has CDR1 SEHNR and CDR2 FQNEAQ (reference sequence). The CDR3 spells CASSPLSSYNEQFF. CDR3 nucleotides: TGTGCCAGCAGCCCCCTGAGCTCCTACAATGAGCAGTTCTTC.

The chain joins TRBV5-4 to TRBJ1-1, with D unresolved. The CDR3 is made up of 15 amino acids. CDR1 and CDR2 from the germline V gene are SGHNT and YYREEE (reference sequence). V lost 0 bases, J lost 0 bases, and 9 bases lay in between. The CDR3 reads CASSLAGYMNTEAFF. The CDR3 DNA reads TGTGCCAGCAGCTTGGCCGGGTACATGAACACTGAAGCTTTCTTT.

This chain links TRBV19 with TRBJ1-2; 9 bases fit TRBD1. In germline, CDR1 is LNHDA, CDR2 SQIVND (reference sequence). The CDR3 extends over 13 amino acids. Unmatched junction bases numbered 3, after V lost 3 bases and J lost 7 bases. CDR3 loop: CASSIGQGSGYTF. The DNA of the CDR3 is TGTGCCAGTAGTATCGGACAGGGGAGTGGCTACACCTTC.

The CDR3 region has the DNA TGCGCCAGCAACTCGCACCGCTTGGGGGGCATGAACACTGAAGCTTTCTTT. Protein: CASNSHRLGGMNTEAFF. J is TRBJ1-1 and V is TRBV10-1, with D possibly TRBD1 on 6 matching bases. This CDR3 contains 17 residues. In germline, CDR1 is WNHNN, CDR2 SYGVQD (reference sequence). Trimming removed 7 bases from V and 0 bases from J, with 21 bases in between.

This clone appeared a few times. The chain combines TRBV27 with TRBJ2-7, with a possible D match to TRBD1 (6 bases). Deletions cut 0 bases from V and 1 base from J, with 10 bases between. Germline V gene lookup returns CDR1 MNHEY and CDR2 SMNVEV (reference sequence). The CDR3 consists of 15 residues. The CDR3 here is CASSLSFQGSYEQYF. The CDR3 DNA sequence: TGTGCCAGCAGTTTATCCTTTCAGGGGTCCTACGAGCAGTACTTC.

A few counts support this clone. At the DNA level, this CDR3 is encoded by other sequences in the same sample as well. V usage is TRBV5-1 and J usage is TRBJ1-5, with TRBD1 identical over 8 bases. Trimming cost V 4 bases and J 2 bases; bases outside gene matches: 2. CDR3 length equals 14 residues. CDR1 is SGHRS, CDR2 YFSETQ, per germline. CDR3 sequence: CASSPTGGNQPQHF. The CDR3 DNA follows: TGCGCCAGCAGCCCGACAGGGGGCAATCAGCCCCAGCATTTT.

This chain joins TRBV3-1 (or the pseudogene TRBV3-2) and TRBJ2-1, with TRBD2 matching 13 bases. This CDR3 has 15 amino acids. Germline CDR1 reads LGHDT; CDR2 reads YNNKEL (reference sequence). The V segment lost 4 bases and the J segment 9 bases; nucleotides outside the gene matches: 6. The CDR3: CASSPWTSGSGEQFF. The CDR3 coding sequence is TGTGCCAGCAGCCCGTGGACTAGCGGGAGCGGTGAGCAGTTCTTC.

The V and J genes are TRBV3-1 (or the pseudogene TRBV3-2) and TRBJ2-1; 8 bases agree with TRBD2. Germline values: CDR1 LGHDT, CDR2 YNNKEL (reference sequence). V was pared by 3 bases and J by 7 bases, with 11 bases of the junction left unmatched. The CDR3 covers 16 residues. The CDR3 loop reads CASSQNVKRETNEQFF. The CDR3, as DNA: TGTGCCAGCAGCCAGAATGTAAAGCGGGAGACGAATGAGCAGTTCTTC.

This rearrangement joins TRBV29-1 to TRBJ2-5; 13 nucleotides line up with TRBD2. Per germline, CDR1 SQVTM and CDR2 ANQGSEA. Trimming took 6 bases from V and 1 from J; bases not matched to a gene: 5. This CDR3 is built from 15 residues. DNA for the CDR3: TGCAGCGTCGCCGGGACTAGCGGGACCCAAGAGACCCAGTACTTC. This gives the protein CSVAGTSGTQETQYF.

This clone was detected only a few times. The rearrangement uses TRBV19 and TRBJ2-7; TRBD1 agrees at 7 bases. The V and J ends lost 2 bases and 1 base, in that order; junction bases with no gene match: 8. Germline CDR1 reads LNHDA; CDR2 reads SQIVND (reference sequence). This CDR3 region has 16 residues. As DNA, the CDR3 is TGTGCCAGTAGTATATTGGCAGGGGGAGAATCCTACGAGCAGTACTTC. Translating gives CASSILAGGESYEQYF.

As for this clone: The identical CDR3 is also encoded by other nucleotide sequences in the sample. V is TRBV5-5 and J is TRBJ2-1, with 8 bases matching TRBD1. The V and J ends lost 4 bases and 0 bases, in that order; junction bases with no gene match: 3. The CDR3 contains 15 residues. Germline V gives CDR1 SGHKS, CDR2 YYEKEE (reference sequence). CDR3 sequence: CASSGTGSSYNEQFF. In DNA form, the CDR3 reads TGTGCCAGCAGCGGGACAGGCAGCTCCTACAATGAGCAGTTCTTC. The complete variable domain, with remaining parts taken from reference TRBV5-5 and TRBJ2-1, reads DAGVTQSPTHLIKTRGQQVTLRCSPISGHKSVSWYQQVLGQGPQFIFQYYEKEERGRGNFPDRFSARQFPNYSSELNVNALLLGDSALYLCASSGTGSSYNEQFFGPGTRLTVL.

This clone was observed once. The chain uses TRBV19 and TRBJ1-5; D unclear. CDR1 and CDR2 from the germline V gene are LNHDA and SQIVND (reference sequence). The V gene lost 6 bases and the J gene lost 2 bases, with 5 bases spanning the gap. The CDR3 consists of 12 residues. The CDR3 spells CASSTGNQPQHF. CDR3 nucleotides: TGTGCCAGTAGCACGGGCAATCAGCCCCAGCATTTT.

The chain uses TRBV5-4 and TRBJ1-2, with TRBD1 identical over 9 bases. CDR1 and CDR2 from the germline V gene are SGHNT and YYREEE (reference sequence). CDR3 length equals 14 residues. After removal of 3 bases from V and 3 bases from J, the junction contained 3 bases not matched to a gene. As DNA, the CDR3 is TGTGCCAGCAGCTCGACAGGGGGGGACTATGGCTACACCTTC. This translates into CASSSTGGDYGYTF.